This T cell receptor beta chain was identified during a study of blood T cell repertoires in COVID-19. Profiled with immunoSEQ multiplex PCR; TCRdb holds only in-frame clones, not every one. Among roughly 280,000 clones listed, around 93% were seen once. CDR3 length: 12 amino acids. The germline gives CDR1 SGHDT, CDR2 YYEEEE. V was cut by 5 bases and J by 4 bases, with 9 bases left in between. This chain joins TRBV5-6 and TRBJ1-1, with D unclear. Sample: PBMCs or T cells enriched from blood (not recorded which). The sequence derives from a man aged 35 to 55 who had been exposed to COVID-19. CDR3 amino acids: CASSSGSTEAFF. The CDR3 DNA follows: TGTGCCAGCAGTTCTGGGAGCACTGAAGCTTTCTTT.